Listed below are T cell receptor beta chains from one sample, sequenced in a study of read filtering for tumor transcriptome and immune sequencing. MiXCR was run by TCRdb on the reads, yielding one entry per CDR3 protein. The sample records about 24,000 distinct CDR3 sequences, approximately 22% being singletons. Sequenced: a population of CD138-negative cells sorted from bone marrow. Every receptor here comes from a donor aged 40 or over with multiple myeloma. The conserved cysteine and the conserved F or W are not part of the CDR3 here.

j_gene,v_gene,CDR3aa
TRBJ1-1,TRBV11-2,ASSSDLISWGENTEAF
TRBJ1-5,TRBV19,ASTQTSGGSSNQPQH
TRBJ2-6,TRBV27,ASSQNAARSGANVLT
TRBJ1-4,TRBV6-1,ASSEGIYEKLF
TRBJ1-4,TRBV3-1,ASSQAGNEKLF
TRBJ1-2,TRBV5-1,ASSLSQNYGYT
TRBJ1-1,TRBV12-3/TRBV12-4,ASSLGTSRNTEAF
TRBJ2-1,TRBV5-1,ASSRREGNEQF
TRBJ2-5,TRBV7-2,ASSGPRAAQY
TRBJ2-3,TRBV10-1,ARGTGKINADTQY
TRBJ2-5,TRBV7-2,ASSPGLAGEKETQY
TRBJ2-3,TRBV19,ASRAPGQGMTDTQY
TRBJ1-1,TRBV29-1,SVHRGLNTEAS
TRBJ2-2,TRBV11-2,ASSYTGELF
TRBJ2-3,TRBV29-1,SVAGRGLNTQY
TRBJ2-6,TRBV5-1,ASRGTAGANVLT
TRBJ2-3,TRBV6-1,ASSEVYDTQY
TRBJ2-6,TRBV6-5,ASSAGQKRAGANVLT
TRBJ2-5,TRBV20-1,SAGTGGETQY
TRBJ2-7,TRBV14,ASSLRASSYEQY
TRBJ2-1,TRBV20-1,SAPGGGANYNEQF
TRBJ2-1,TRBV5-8,ASSLSTGQGNEQS
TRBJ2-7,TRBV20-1,SARGQFYEQY
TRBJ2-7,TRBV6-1,ASSFKVYEQY
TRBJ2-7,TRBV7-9,ASSSGQGNDEQY
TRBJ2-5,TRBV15,ATSRPGETQY
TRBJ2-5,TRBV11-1,ASSPRFGSSQETQY
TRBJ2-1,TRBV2,ASSERGNEQF
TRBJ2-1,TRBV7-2,ASSLLSSGGYEQF
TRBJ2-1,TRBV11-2,ASSLALAPNEQL
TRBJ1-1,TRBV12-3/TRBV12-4,ASILSLGGARGVNTEAF
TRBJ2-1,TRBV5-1,ASSEGQGFINEQF
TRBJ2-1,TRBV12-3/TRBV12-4,ACRRPATYNEQF
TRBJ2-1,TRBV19,ASSIFVGADEQF
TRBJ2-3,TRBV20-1,SARTLDQGVTVGTQY
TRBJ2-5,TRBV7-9,ASSSPNPGQGRETQY
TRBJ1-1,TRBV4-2,ASSQDRQGGTEAF
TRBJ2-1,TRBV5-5,ASSLADRGQRNEQF
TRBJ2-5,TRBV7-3,ASSRSGTEEETQY
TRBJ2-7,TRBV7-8,ASSYARDSSREQY
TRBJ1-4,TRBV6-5,ASSYSPQGADEKLF
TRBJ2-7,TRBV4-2,ASSQGSGRVDEQY
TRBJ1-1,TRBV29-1,SVEEGLDEAF
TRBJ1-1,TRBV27,ASISTGRAF
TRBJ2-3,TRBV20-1,SARDLKSSDTLY
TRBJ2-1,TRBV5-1,ASSSPGLAGNEQF
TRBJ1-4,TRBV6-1,ASVIRIGSNEKLF
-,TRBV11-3,ASSDSTVGDTQY
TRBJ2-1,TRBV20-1,SARDTRTGGSNEQF
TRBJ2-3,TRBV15,ATSRDRAADTQY
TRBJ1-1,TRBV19,ASSKGTVNTEAF
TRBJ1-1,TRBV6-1,ASILGAEAF